This T cell receptor (beta chain) was identified during a study of blood T cell repertoires in COVID-19. Study at large: Samples representing acute and convalescent COVID-19 were sourced from the United States, Italy and Spain.

The CDR3 covers 14 residues. V was clipped by 8 bases and J by 3 bases; unmatched bases: 8. Germline V gene lookup returns CDR1 SGHTA and CDR2 FQGNSA. TCRdb's table, derived via immunoSEQ multiplex PCR, lists solely in-frame clones and lacks some. The repertoire includes 150,000 or so clones, 75% to 90% of them detected once, and about an eighth sits in the top ten. The chain links TRBV7-2 to TRBJ2-5; 8 positions agree with TRBD2. This TCR was sampled from a man between 18 and 35 years old with COVID-19, enrolled during active disease. Sequenced input: peripheral blood. Here the CDR3 reads CASRPGGVEETQYF. CDR3 sequence (DNA): TGTGCCAGCCGCCCGGGAGGGGTCGAAGAGACCCAGTACTTC.